The clone carrying this TCR beta chain has a count of ten or more. Antigen: not known. The protocol was immunoSEQ multiplex PCR, while the TCRdb copy is restricted to in-frame clones and leaves out a portion. This sample carries roughly 34,000 clones, none of them present only once. These data are taken from a study of T cells after posttransplantation cyclophosphamide. General study findings and limits: Skin or GI-infiltrating T cells shared few TRB sequences with blood.

The CDR3 is 13 amino acids. CDR1 and CDR2 from the germline V gene are ENHRY and SYGVKD. J lost 9 bases, V lost 10 bases, and 15 bases had no gene match. This receptor was obtained from a woman aged 25 to 39 in good health and a related stem cell transplant donor. The sample taken for sequencing was PBMCs. The chain links TRBV10-3 to TRBJ2-7, with 7 bases fitting TRBD2. The CDR3 reads CATIAGGEWAQYF. Here the CDR3 DNA reads TGTGCCACGATAGCTGGGGGGGAGTGGGCGCAGTACTTC.